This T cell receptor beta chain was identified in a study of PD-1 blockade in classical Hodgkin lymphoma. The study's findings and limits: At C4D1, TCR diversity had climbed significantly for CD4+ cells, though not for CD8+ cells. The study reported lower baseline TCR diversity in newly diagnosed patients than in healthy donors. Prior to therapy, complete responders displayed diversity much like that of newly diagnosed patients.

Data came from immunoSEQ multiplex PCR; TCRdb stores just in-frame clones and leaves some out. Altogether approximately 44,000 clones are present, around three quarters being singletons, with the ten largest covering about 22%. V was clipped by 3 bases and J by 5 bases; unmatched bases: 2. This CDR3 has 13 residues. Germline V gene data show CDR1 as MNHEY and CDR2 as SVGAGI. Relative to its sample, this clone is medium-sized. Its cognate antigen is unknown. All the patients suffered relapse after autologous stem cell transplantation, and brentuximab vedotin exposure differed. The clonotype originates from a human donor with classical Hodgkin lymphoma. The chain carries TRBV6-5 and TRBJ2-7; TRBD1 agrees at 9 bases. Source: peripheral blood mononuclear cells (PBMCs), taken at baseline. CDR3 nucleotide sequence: TGTGCCAGCAGTTATGACAGGGGGAACGAGCAGTACTTC. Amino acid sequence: CASSYDRGNEQYF.